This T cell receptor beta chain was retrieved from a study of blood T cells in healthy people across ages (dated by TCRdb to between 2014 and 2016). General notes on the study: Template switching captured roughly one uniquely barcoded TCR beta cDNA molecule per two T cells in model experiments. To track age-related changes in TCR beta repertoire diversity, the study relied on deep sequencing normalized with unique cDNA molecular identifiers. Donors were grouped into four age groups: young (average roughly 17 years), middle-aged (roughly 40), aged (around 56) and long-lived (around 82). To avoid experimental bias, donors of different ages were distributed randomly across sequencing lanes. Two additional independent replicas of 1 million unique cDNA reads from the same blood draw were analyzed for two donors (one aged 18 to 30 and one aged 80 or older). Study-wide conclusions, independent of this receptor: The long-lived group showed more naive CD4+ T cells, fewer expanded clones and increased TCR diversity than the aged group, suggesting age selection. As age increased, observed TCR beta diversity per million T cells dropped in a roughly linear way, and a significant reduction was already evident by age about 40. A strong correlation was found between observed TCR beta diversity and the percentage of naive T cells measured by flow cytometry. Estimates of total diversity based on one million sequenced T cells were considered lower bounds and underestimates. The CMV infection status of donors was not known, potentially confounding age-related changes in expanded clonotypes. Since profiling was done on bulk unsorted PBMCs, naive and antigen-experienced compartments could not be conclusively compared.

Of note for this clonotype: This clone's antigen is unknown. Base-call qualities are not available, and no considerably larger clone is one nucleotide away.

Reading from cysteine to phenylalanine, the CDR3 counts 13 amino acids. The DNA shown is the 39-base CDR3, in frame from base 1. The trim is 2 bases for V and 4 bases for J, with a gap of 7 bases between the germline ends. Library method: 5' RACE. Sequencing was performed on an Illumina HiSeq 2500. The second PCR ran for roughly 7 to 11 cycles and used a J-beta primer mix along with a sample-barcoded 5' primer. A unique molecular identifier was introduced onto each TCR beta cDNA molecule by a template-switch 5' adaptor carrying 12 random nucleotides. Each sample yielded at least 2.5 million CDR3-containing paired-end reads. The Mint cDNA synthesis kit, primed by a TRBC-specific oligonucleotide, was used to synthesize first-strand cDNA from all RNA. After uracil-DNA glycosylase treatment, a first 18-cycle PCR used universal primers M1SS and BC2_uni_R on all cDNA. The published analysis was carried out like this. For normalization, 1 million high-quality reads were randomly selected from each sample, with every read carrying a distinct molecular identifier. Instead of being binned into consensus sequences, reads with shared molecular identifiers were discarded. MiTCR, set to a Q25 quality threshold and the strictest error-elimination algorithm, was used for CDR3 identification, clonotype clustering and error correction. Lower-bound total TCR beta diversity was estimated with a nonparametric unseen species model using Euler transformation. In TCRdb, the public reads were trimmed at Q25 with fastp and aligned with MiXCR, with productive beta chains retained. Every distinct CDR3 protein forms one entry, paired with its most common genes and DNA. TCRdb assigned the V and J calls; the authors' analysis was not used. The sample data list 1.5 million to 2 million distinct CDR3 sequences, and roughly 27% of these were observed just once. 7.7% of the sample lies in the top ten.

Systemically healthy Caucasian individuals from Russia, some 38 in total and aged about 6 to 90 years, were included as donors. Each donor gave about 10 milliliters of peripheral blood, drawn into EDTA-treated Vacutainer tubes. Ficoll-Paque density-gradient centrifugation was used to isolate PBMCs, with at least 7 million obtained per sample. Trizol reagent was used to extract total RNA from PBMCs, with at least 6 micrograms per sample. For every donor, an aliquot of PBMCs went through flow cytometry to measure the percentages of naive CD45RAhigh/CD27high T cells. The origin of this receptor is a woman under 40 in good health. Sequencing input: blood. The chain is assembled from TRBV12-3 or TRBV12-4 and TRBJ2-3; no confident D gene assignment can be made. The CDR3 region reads CASSLIGPDTQYF. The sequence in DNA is TGTGCCAGCAGTTTAATTGGGCCAGATACGCAGTATTTT.